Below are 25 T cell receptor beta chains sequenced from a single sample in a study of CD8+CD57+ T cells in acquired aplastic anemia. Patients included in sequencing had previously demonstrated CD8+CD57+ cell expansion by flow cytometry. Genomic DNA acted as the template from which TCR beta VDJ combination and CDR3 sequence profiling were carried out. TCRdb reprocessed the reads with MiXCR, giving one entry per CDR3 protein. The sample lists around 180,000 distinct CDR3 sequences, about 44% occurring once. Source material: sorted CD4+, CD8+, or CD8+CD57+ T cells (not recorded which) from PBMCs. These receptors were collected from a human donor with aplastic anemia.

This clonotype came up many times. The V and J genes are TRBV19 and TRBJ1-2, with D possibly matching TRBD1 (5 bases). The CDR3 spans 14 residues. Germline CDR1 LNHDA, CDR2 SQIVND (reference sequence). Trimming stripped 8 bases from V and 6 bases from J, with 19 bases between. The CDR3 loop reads CASSYSPGTHGYTF. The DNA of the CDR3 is TGTGCCAGTTCCTACTCCCCCGGGACCCATGGCTACACCTTC.

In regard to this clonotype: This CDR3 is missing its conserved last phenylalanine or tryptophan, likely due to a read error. The CDR3 coding sequence is TGTGCCAGCAGCCAAAGCCTAGCGGGGGACGAGCAGTACTCC. It encodes CASSQSLAGDEQYS. The chain links TRBV3-1 to TRBJ2-7, with 10 bases that match TRBD2. The germline gives CDR1 LGHDT, CDR2 YNNKEL (reference sequence). V lost 2 bases, J lost 5 bases, and 3 bases stayed unmatched. This CDR3 spans 14 amino acids.

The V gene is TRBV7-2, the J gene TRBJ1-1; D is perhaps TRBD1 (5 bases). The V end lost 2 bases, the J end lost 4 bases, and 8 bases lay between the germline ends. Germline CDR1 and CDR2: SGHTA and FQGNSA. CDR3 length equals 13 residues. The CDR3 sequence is CASSLRQSTEAFF. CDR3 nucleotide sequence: TGTGCCAGCAGCTTAAGACAGAGCACTGAAGCTTTCTTT.

DNA of the CDR3: TGCAGCGTTGAAGGAGACAGCGGCTACGAGCAGTACTTC. This gives the protein CSVEGDSGYEQYF. The V call is TRBV29-1, the J call TRBJ2-7; D assignment may be TRBD1 or TRBD2 (5 bases each). This CDR3 region has 13 residues. Trimming pared 1 base from V and 3 bases from J, leaving 10 bases between. In germline, CDR1 is SQVTM, CDR2 ANQGSEA.

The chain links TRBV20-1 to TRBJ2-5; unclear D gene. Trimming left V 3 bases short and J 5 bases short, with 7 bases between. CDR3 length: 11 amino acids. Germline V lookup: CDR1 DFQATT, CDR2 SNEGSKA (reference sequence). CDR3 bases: TGCAGTGCTAGTTCTATGGAGACCCAGTACTTC. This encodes CSASSMETQYF.

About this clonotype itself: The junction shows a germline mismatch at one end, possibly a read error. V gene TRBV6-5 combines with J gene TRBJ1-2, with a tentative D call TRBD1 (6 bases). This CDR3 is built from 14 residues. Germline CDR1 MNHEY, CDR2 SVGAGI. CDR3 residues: CASSYGAQGYGYTF. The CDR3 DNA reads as TGTGCTAGCAGTTACGGGGCACAGGGCTATGGCTACACCTTC.

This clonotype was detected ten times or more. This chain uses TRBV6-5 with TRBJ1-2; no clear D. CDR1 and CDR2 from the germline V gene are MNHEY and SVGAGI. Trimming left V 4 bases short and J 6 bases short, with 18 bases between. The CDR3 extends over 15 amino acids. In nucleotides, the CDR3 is TGTGCCAGCAGTTCGAAGTCCTGGAGGAATGATGGCTACACCTTC. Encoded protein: CASSSKSWRNDGYTF.

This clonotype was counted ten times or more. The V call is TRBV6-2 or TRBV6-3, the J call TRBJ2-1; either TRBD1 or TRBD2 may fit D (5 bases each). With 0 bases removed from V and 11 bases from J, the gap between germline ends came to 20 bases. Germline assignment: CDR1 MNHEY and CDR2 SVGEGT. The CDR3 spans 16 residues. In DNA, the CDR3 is TGTGCCAGCAGTTACTCTGGGCTGGGGCTGGACTCTAAGCAGTTCTTC. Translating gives CASSYSGLGLDSKQFF.

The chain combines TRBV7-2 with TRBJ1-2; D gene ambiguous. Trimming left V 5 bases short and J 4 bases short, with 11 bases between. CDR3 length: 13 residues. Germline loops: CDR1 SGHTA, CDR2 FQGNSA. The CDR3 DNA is TGTGCCAGCAGCACAAGGGAGGCCTATGGCTACACCTTC. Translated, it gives CASSTREAYGYTF.

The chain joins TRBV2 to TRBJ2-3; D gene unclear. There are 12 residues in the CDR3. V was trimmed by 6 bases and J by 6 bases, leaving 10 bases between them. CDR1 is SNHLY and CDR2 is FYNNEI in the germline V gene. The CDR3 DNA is TGTGCCAGCAGCGCTGTCATGGATACGCAGTATTTT. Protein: CASSAVMDTQYF.

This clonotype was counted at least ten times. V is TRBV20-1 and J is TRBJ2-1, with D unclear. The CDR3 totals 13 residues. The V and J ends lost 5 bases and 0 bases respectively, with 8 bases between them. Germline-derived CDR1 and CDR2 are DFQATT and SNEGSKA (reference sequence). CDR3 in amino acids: CSALPISYNEQFF. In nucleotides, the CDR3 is TGCAGTGCTCTCCCAATCTCCTACAATGAGCAGTTCTTC.

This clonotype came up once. CDR3 amino acids: CSRTNNGGNIQYF. The CDR3 region has the DNA TGCAGTAGAACCAATAACGGAGGAAACATTCAGTACTTC. The V call is TRBV20-1, the J call TRBJ2-4; D might be TRBD2 (5 bases). The CDR3 spans 13 residues. CDR1 and CDR2 from the germline V gene are DFQATT and SNEGSKA (reference sequence). V lost 8 bases and J lost 6, with 17 bases in between.

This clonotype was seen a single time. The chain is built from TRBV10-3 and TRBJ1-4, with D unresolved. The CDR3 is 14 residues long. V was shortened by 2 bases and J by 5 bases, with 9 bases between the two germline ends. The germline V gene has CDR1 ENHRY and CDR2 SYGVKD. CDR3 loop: CAISEKGKNEKLFF. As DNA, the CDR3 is TGTGCCATCAGTGAGAAAGGCAAGAATGAAAAACTGTTTTTT.

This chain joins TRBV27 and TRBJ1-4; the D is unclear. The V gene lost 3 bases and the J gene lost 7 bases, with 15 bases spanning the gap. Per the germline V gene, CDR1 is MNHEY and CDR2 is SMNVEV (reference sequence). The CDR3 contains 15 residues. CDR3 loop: CASSFTGGSGEKLFF. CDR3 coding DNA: TGTGCCAGCAGTTTTACCGGAGGCTCGGGTGAAAAACTGTTTTTT.

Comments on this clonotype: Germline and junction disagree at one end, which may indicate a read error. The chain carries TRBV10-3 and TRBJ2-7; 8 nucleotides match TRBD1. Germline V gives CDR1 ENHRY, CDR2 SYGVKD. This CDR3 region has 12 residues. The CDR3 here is CATATGGYEQHF. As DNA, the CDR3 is TGTGCCACCGCAACAGGGGGATACGAGCAGCACTTC.

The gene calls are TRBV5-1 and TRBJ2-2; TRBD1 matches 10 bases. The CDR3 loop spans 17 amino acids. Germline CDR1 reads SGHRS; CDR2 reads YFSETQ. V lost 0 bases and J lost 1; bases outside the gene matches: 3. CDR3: CASSLAGTGENTGELFF. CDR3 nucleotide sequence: TGCGCCAGCAGCTTGGCCGGGACAGGGGAGAACACCGGGGAGCTGTTTTTT.

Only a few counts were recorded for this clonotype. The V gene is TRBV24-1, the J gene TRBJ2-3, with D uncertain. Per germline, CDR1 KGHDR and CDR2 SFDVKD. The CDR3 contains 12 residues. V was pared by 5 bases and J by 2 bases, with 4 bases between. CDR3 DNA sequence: TGTGCCACCAGTGGCTACACAGATACGCAGTATTTT. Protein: CATSGYTDTQYF.

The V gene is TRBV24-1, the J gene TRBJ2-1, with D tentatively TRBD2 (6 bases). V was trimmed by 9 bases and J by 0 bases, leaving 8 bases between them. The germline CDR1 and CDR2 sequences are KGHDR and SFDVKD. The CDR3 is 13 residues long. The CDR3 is CATSGSSYNEQFF. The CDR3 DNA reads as TGTGCCACCTCCGGGAGCTCCTACAATGAGCAGTTCTTC.

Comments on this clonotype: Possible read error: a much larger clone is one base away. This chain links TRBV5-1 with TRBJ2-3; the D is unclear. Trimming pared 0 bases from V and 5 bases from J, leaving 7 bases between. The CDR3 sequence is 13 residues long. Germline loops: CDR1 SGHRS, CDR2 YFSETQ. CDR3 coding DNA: TGCGCCAGCAGCTTGGAACCGAAAGATACGCAGTATTTT. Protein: CASSLEPKDTQYF.

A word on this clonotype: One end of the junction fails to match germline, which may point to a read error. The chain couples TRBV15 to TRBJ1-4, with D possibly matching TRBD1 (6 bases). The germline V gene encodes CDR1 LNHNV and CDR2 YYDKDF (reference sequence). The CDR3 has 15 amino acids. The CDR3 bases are TGTGCCACCAGCAGGTCCTGGACAGCCAATGAAGAACTGTTTTTT. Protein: CATSRSWTANEELFF.

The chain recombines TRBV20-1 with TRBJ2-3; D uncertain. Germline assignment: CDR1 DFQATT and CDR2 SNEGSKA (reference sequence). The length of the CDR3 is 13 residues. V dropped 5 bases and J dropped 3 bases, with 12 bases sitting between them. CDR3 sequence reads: CSAEYGKTDTQYF. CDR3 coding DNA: TGCAGTGCTGAGTATGGGAAAACAGATACGCAGTATTTT.

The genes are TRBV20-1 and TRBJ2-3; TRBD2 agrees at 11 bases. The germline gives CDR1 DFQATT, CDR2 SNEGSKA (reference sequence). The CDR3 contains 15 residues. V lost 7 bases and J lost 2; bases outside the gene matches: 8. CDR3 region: CSVIAGGRATDTQYF. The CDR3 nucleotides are TGCAGTGTCATAGCGGGAGGGCGGGCCACAGATACGCAGTATTTT.

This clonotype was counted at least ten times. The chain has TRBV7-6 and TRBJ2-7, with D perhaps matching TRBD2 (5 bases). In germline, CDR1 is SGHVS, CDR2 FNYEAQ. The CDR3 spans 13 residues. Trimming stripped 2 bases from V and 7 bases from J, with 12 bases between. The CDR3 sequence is CASSLLRDPEQYF. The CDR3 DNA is TGTGCCAGCAGCTTACTCCGGGATCCAGAGCAGTACTTC.

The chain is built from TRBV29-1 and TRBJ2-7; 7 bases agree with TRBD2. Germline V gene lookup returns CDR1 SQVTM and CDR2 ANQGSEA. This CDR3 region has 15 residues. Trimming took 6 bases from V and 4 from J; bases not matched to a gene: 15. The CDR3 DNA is TGCAGCGTCGGGCATAGAGCAGCGGGGACGTACGAGCAGTACTTC. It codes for CSVGHRAAGTYEQYF.

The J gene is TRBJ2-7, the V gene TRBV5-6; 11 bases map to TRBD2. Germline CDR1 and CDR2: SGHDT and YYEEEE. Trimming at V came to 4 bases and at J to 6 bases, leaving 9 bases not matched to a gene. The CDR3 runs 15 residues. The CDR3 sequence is CASSQYSGRAVEQYF. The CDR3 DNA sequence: TGTGCCAGCAGCCAATATAGCGGGAGGGCCGTCGAGCAGTACTTC.